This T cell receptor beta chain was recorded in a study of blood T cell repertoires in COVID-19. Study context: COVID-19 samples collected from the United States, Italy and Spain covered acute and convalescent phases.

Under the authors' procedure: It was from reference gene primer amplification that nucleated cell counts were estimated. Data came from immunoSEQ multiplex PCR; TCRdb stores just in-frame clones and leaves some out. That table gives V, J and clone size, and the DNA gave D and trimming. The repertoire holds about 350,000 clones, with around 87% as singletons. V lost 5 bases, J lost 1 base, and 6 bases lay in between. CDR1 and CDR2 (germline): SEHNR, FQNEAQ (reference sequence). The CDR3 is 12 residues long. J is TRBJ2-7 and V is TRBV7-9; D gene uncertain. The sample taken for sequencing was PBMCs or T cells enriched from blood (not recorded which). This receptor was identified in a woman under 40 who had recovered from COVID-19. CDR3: CASSVLSYEQYF. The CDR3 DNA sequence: TGTGCCAGCAGCGTTCTTTCCTACGAGCAGTACTTC.